This T cell receptor beta chain was profiled in a study of cytomegalovirus exposure and HLA in healthy donors. Trimming left V 0 bases short and J 2 bases short, with 8 bases between. From germline, CDR1 is SGHNT and CDR2 YYREEE (reference sequence). The CDR3 sequence is 15 residues long. This table comes from immunoSEQ multiplex PCR, and its TCRdb copy is limited to in-frame clones, with some not included. The table includes more than 110,000 clones, less than 95% detected once. The sequenced material came from PBMCs. The rearrangement uses TRBV5-4 and TRBJ1-4; D gene ambiguous. This TCR came from a man between 18 and 35 years old in good health and CMV-seropositive. CDR3 region: CASSLASGTNEKLFF. As DNA, the CDR3 is TGTGCCAGCAGCTTGGCCTCGGGGACTAATGAAAAACTGTTTTTT.